Listed below are T cell receptor beta chains from one sample, sequenced in a study of T cell responses to AZD1222 COVID-19 vaccine. Only in-frame clones appear in the TCRdb table, and some are missing; sequencing was by immunoSEQ multiplex PCR. The data show tens of thousands of clones, approximately 85% seen once. The sequences come from peripheral blood, collected 28 days after the second AZD1222 dose. These receptors originate from an adult who received the AZD1222 COVID-19 vaccine. CDR3s include the opening cysteine and the closing phenylalanine or tryptophan. D genes are given only for firm matches. Expanded clones are given a class, and other clones once, few, many or no size at all.

v_gene	d_gene	abundance	j_gene	CDR3nt	CDR3aa
TRBV18	TRBD1	.	TRBJ1-2	TGTGCCAGCTCCTTTGACAGGGCCTATGGCTACACCTTC	CASSFDRAYGYTF
TRBV19	TRBD1	.	TRBJ1-2	TGTGCCGGCCGGGACAGGGAATATGGCTACACCTTC	CAGRDREYGYTF
TRBV3-1/TRBV3-2	.	.	TRBJ2-7	TGTGCCAGCAGCCAAGATAATGAGGGGGGGGAACTCCTCTCTTACGAGCAGTACTTC	CASSQDNEGGELLSYEQYF
TRBV28	.	.	TRBJ2-3	TGTGCCGCCCGGGGGGCCGACAGGGCAGGCGATACGCAGTATTTT	CAARGADRAGDTQYF
TRBV5-3	TRBD2	.	TRBJ2-4	TGTGCCAGAAGCTTAGGAGGGAGGGACATTCAGTACTTC	CARSLGGRDIQYF
TRBV11-2	TRBD1	.	TRBJ2-7	TGTGCCAGCAGCTTAGATGGGACAGGGGGCGACGAGCAGTACTTC	CASSLDGTGGDEQYF
TRBV5-3	TRBD2	.	TRBJ2-7	TGTGCCAGAAGCTGGAGGACTAGCGGGAGCGCCCTCAGCTACGAGCAGTACTTC	CARSWRTSGSALSYEQYF
TRBV5-1	.	.	TRBJ2-5	TGCGCCAGCAGCTTGGGTACGGACCAAAAAGAGACCCAGTACTTC	CASSLGTDQKETQYF
TRBV7-8	.	.	TRBJ2-7	TGTGCCAGCAGCCCCTTAGGAGAAGGCCGAACCTACGAGCAGTACTTC	CASSPLGEGRTYEQYF
TRBV28	.	.	TRBJ2-3	TGTGCCAGCGAGGATGAGTTCACAGATACGCAGTATTTT	CASEDEFTDTQYF
TRBV14	.	.	TRBJ1-5	TGTGCCAGCCTCGATAGCAATCAGCCCCAGCATTTT	CASLDSNQPQHF
TRBV9	TRBD1	.	TRBJ1-6	TGTGCCAGCAGCAAGGCGGGACAGGTTAATTCACCCCTCCACTTT	CASSKAGQVNSPLHF
TRBV27	TRBD1	few	TRBJ1-2	TGTGCCAGCAGTTCAGGGACAGGGGGTTTCGATGGCTACACCTTC	CASSSGTGGFDGYTF
TRBV29-1	.	.	TRBJ2-1	TGCAGCGTTGCCGGGACTTCCACCTACAATGAGCAGTTCTTC	CSVAGTSTYNEQFF
TRBV5-1	.	.	TRBJ2-5	TGCGCCAGCAGCTTGGAGGCCAGCCAAGAGACCCAGTACTTC	CASSLEASQETQYF
TRBV6-4	.	.	TRBJ1-2	TGTGCCAGCAACCTGACCCGATTGGGGCGGGAGGGCTATGGCTACACCTTC	CASNLTRLGREGYGYTF
TRBV5-6	.	once	TRBJ1-1	TGTGCCAGCAGCCCTGGGGCGGGACTGGAAGCTTTCTTT	CASSPGAGLEAFF
TRBV7-9	.	.	TRBJ2-7	TGTGCCAGCAGCTTAGGAGGGACTGCCGCCTACGAGCAGTACTTC	CASSLGGTAAYEQYF
TRBV4-1	.	.	TRBJ1-3	TGCGCCAGCAGCCAAGGGCATTCTGGAAACACCATATATTTT	CASSQGHSGNTIYF
TRBV19	.	.	TRBJ1-2	TGTGCCAGTAGTATGGGGTATGGCTACACCTTC	CASSMGYGYTF
TRBV7-9	.	.	TRBJ1-5	TGTGCCAGCAGCTTAGGGGGGGGTGGCAATCAGCCCCAGCATTTT	CASSLGGGGNQPQHF
TRBV18	.	once	TRBJ2-7	TGTGCCAGCTCACCAGGGAGCTACTCCTACGAGCAGTACTTC	CASSPGSYSYEQYF
TRBV14	.	.	TRBJ1-1	TGTGCCAGCAGCCAAATCTCGGGGGTGGGTAGCACTGAAGCTTTCTTT	CASSQISGVGSTEAFF
TRBV4-3	.	.	TRBJ1-2	TGCGCCAGCAGCCAAGATAAAGGGTCGGCTGGCTACACCTTC	CASSQDKGSAGYTF
TRBV6-2/TRBV6-3	.	few	TRBJ2-6	TGTGCCAGCAGTCAACAGGGCTCTGGGGCCAACGTCCTGACTTTC	CASSQQGSGANVLTF
TRBV11-3	.	.	TRBJ1-6	TGTGCCAGCAGCTTAGTATCCAGGGTTTCACCCCTCCACTTT	CASSLVSRVSPLHF
TRBV5-4	.	.	TRBJ2-5	TGTGCCAGCAGCTTGGCAGGGGAAGAAGAGACCCAGTACTTC	CASSLAGEEETQYF
TRBV20-1	.	.	TRBJ2-7	TGCAGTGCAACGAGCGGGCCACCCTCGTACTTC	CSATSGPPSYF
TRBV7-2	.	few	TRBJ1-2	TGTGCCAGCAGCTCCCCGGGACAATTAAACTATGGCTACACCTTC	CASSSPGQLNYGYTF
TRBV6-5	.	once	TRBJ1-6	TGTGCCAGCACAAGGGGGGGGGTGTATAATTCACCCCTCCACTTT	CASTRGGVYNSPLHF
TRBV3-1/TRBV3-2	.	.	TRBJ1-1	TGTGCCAGCAGCCAAGGAGGGGGGGTTGCTGAAGCTTTCTTT	CASSQGGGVAEAFF
TRBV27	TRBD2	once	TRBJ2-4	TGTGCCAGCAGTTTACGGGAGGGGAACATTCAGTACTTC	CASSLREGNIQYF
TRBV6-4	.	.	TRBJ2-7	TGTGCCAGCAGAGCCTGGTCTTACGAGCAGTACTTC	CASRAWSYEQYF
TRBV11-2	TRBD1	.	TRBJ2-7	TGTGCCAGCAGCTCCGGGACAGGGACCTACGAGCAGTACTTC	CASSSGTGTYEQYF
TRBV4-2	.	.	TRBJ1-5	TGTGCCAGCAGCCAAGATCAGGGGTATAGCAATCAGCCCCAGCATTTT	CASSQDQGYSNQPQHF
TRBV9	TRBD1	.	TRBJ2-6	TGTGCCAGCAGCCCCCGAGGGGACAGGGGCTCTGGGGCCAACGTCCTGACTTTC	CASSPRGDRGSGANVLTF
TRBV6-5	.	.	TRBJ2-1	TGTGCCAGCAGTCAATTCTACAATGAGCAGTTCTTC	CASSQFYNEQFF
TRBV19	.	.	TRBJ1-5	TGTGCCAGTAGACCCCAAGCCTTAACTGGGCAGCCCCAGCATTTT	CASRPQALTGQPQHF
TRBV6-2/TRBV6-3	.	.	TRBJ2-7	TGTGCCAGCAGTTACTTTGGGGGACTCTTCTACGAGCAGTACTTC	CASSYFGGLFYEQYF
TRBV7-9	TRBD1	.	TRBJ2-5	TGTGCCAGCAGCTTAGTAGGGGTAGGGGACAGGGGAAAGACCCAGTACTTC	CASSLVGVGDRGKTQYF